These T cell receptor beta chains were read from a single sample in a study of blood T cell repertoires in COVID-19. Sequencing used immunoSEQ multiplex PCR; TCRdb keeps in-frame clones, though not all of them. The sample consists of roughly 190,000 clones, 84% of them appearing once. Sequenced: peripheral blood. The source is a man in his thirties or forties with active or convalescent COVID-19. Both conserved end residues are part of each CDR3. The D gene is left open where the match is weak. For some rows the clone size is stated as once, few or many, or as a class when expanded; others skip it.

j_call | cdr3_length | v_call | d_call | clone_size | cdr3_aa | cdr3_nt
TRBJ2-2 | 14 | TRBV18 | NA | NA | CASSPPVSGGELFF | TGTGCCAGCTCACCACCGGTCTCGGGCGGGGAGCTGTTTTTT
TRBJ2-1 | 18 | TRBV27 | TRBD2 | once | CASRRTSGGGTWYNEQFF | TGTGCCAGCAGGCGGACTAGCGGGGGGGGAACTTGGTACAATGAGCAGTTCTTC
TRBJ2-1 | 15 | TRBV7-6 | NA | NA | CASSLAGPGYNEQFF | TGTGCCAGCAGCTTAGCTGGGCCCGGCTACAATGAGCAGTTCTTC
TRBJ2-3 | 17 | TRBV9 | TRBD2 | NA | CASSPASGAGVEDTQYF | TGTGCCAGCAGCCCCGCCTCGGGAGCGGGAGTTGAAGATACGCAGTATTTT
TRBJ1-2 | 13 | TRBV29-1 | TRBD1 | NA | CSAMDRTNYGYTF | TGCAGCGCAATGGACAGGACGAACTATGGCTACACCTTC
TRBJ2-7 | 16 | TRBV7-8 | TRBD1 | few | CASSLSGTGLSYEQYF | TGTGCCAGCAGCTTATCCGGGACAGGGCTCTCCTACGAGCAGTACTTC
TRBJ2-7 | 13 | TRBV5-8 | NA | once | CASSLTSSYEQYF | TGTGCCAGCAGCTTGACTAGCTCCTACGAGCAGTACTTC
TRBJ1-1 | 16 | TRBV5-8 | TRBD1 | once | CASSLPLGTGATEAFF | TGTGCCAGCAGCTTGCCTCTAGGGACAGGGGCCACTGAAGCTTTCTTT
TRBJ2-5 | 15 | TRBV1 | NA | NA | CTSSQGHSGGETQYF | TGCACCAGCAGCCAAGGGCACAGCGGGGGGGAGACCCAGTACTTC
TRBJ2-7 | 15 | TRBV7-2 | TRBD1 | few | CASSFGQGLSYEQYF | TGTGCCAGCAGCTTTGGACAGGGCCTCTCCTACGAGCAGTACTTC
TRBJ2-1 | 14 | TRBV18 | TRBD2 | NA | CASSPTSGDNEQFF | TGTGCCAGCTCACCGACTAGCGGGGACAATGAGCAGTTCTTC
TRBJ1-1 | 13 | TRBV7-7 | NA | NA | CASSRTENTEAFF | TGTGCTAGCAGCCGGACAGAGAACACTGAAGCTTTCTTT
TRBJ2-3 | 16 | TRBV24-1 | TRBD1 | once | CATSSTGGIETDTQYF | TGTGCCACCAGTTCGACAGGGGGCATTGAGACAGATACGCAGTATTTT
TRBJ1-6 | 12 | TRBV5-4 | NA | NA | CASTTGNSPLHF | TGTGCCAGCACCACAGGGAATTCACCCCTCCACTTT
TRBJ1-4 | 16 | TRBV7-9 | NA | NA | CASSPTLSATNEKLFF | TGTGCCAGCAGCCCTACCCTTTCCGCAACTAATGAAAAACTGTTTTTT
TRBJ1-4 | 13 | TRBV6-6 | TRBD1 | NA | CASSWDRDEKLFF | TGTGCCAGCAGTTGGGACAGGGATGAAAAACTGTTTTTT
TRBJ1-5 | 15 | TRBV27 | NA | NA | CASSLSGGPNQPQHF | TGTGCCAGCAGTTTATCCGGGGGACCGAATCAGCCCCAGCATTTT
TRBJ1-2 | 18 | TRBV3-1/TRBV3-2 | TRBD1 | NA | CASSQDGEGTGGHYGYTF | TGTGCCAGCAGCCAAGATGGGGAGGGGACAGGGGGCCACTATGGCTACACCTTC
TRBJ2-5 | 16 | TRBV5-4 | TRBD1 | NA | CASSTGTGGSQETQYF | TGTGCCAGCAGCACCGGGACAGGGGGCTCCCAAGAGACCCAGTACTTC
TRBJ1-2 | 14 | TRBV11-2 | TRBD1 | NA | CASSPRDRANGYTF | TGTGCCAGCAGCCCAAGGGACAGGGCCAATGGCTACACCTTC
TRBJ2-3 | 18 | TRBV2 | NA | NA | CASSEALQQEPSTDTQYF | TGTGCCAGCAGTGAAGCGCTTCAGCAGGAACCTAGCACAGATACGCAGTATTTT
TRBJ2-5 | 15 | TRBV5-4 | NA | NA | CASSLDRASGETQYF | TGTGCCAGCAGCTTGGACAGGGCGAGTGGAGAGACCCAGTACTTC
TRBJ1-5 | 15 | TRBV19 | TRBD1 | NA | CASSIRDREDQPQHF | TGTGCCAGTAGTATCAGGGACAGGGAGGATCAGCCCCAGCATTTT
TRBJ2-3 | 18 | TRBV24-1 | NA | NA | CATSDSFDRFRTTDTQYF | TGTGCCACCAGTGATTCCTTTGACAGGTTCAGGACCACAGATACGCAGTATTTT
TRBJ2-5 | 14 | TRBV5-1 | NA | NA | CASKLSGAGKTQYF | TGCGCCAGCAAACTTTCAGGGGCAGGGAAGACCCAGTACTTC
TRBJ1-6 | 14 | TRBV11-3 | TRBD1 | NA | CASSLGQGRSPLHF | TGTGCCAGCAGCTTGGGACAGGGTCGGTCCCCCCTCCACTTT
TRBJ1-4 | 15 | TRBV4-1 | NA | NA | CASSQIPATNEKLFF | TGCGCCAGCAGCCAGATACCAGCAACTAATGAAAAACTGTTTTTT
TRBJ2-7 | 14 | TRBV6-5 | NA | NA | CASSPPRSGGEQYF | TGTGCCAGCAGCCCACCGCGGTCGGGTGGCGAGCAGTACTTC
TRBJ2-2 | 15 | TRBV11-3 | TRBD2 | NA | CASSLKAGVSGELFF | TGTGCCAGCAGCTTAAAAGCGGGAGTCAGCGGGGAGCTGTTTTTT
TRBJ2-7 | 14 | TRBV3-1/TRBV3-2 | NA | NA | CASSHTLANHEQYF | TGTGCCAGCAGCCATACCCTAGCCAACCACGAGCAGTACTTC
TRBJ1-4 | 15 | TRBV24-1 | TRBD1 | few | CATSDSGTGDEKLFF | TGTGCCACCAGTGATTCCGGGACAGGGGATGAAAAACTGTTTTTT
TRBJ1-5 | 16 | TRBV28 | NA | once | CASTWGGRGRNQPQHF | TGTGCCAGCACCTGGGGGGGGCGAGGACGCAATCAGCCCCAGCATTTT
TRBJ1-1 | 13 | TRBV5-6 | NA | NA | CASSLRVGWEAFF | TGTGCCAGCAGCTTACGGGTTGGCTGGGAAGCTTTCTTT
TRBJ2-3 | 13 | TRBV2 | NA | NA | CAKSSYITDTQYF | TGTGCGAAGAGTAGCTACATCACAGATACGCAGTATTTT
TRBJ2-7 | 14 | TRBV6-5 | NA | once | CASSPRQDSYEQYF | TGTGCCAGCAGCCCCAGACAGGACTCCTACGAGCAGTACTTC
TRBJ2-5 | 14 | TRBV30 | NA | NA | CAWSVGGVEETQYF | TGTGCCTGGAGTGTTGGAGGGGTGGAAGAGACCCAGTACTTC
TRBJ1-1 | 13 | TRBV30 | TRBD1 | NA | CAWSRQGNTEAFF | TGTGCCTGGTCGAGACAGGGGAACACTGAAGCTTTCTTT
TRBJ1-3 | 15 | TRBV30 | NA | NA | CAWKVPGASGNTIYF | TGTGCCTGGAAGGTGCCAGGGGCCTCTGGAAACACCATATATTTT
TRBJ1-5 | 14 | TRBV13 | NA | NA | CASSFKGDNQPQHF | TGTGCCAGCAGCTTTAAAGGGGACAATCAGCCCCAGCATTTT
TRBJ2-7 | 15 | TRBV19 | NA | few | CASSITGAGSYEQYF | TGTGCCAGTAGTATTACAGGGGCGGGATCCTACGAGCAGTACTTC
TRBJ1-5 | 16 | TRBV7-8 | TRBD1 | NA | CASSSQGVYSNQPQHF | TGTGCCAGCAGCTCTCAGGGGGTTTATAGCAATCAGCCCCAGCATTTT
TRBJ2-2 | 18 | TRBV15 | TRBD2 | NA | CATSRDEGLAANTGELFF | TGTGCCACCAGCAGAGATGAGGGACTAGCGGCGAACACCGGGGAGCTGTTTTTT
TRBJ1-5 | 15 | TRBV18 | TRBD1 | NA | CASSPGQGVGQPQHF | TGTGCCAGCTCACCGGGACAGGGGGTAGGTCAGCCCCAGCATTTT
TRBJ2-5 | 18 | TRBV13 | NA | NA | CASSRGGASMAYQETQYF | TGTGCCAGCAGCCGAGGGGGGGCGTCCATGGCGTACCAAGAGACCCAGTACTTC
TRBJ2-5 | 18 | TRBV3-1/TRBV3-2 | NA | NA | CASSQIVLAPVPWETQYF | TGTGCCAGCAGCCAAATCGTGCTAGCGCCCGTACCCTGGGAGACCCAGTACTTC
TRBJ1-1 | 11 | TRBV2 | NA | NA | CASSSYAEAFF | TGTGCCAGCAGCTCCTACGCTGAAGCTTTCTTT
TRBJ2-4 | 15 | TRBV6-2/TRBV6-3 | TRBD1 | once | CASSYRTGGKNIQYF | TGTGCCAGCAGTTACCGGACAGGGGGCAAAAACATTCAGTACTTC
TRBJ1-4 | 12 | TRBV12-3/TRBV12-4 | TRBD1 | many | CASSQGGLALFF | TGTGCCAGCAGTCAGGGGGGCCTCGCTCTGTTTTTT